The entry below gives a single TCR beta chain sequence along with its context. Its antigen remains unidentified. Base-call qualities are not available, and no considerably larger clone is one nucleotide away. Collaborating institutions collected whole blood in K2EDTA tubes following their own protocols. For TCRbeta analysis, collaborators shipped samples as frozen whole blood, isolated PBMCs, or DNA extracted from either of those sample types. TCRbeta CDR3 regions were amplified from genomic DNA using the immunoSEQ Assay, a bias-controlled multiplex PCR. From the authors' description of their analysis: The number of nucleated cells in each sample was estimated from the amplification of reference gene primers within the assay. To quantify the absolute abundance of each unique TCRbeta CDR3 rearrangement, sequence reads were collapsed and filtered. For each sample, productive Simpson clonality was calculated as the square root of Simpson's diversity index across productive rearrangements. In TCRdb, the immuneACCESS table is reduced to in-frame sequences with V and J assigned. These tables do not hold every clone; where another copy was compared, an unresolved V gene accounts for under half, and the others remain unexplained. From that table come the V and J calls and clone size; the DNA was used to work out D and trimming. This sample comprises 130,000 to 150,000 clones, about nine tenths of them detected only once. The ten largest clones add up to roughly 2% of the sample.

The data are from a study of blood T cell repertoires in COVID-19 (dated by TCRdb to 2020 to 2022). Describing the broader study: The collaborator samples originated in the United States, Italy and Spain and spanned the acute and convalescent phases of COVID-19. Sample metadata almost always included a de-identified subject ID, COVID-19 status, age in years and sex. Deeply sampled blood TCRbeta repertoires from subjects exposed to, actively infected with, or recovered from COVID-19 were included in the dataset. Samples were obtained from the ongoing ImmuneRACE study (first 160 participants) and from 1,200 or so subjects provided by 6 global collaborators. The material from the prospective study consisted of cDNA or gDNA derived from T cells, B-cell-depleted T cells, or PBMCs. The repertoires were made available in a free public database intended to serve as a resource for research on the immune response to SARS-CoV-2. Where HLA class I and class II types were available, the types were taken from metadata supplied by the sample provider, not from assay-based typing.

The germline V gene encodes CDR1 LGHNA and CDR2 YSLEER. Measured from the cysteine to the phenylalanine, the CDR3 is 18 residues long. Of all the DNA, just the CDR3 is kept, 54 bases in frame from base 1. V loses 5 bases at its end and J loses 0 bases; junction bases beyond the gene matches: 11. Points the paper makes about the study in general: How much clinical and demographic metadata was included differed by source and by participant, and the metadata was provided uncurated.

The sample taken for sequencing was peripheral blood. The receptor was derived from a human donor in a cohort sampled during active COVID-19. The rearrangement combines TRBV4-3 with TRBJ2-2; 8 of the junction bases match TRBD2. CDR3 region: CASSDKRLAYTNTGELFF. The nucleotide sequence reads as follows: TGCGCCAGCAGCGACAAGCGACTAGCGTACACGAACACCGGGGAGCTGTTTTTT.